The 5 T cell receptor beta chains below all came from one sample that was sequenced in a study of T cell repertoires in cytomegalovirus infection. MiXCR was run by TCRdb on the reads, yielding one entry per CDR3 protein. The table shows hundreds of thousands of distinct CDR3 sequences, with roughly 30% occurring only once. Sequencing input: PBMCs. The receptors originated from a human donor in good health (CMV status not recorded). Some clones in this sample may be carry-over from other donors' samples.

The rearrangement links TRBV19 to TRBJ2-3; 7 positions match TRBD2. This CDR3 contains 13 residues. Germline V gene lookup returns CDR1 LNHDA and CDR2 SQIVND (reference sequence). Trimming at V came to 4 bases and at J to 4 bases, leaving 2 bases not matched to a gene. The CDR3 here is CASSTGLADTQYF. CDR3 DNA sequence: TGTGCCAGTAGTACCGGACTAGCAGATACGCAGTATTTT.

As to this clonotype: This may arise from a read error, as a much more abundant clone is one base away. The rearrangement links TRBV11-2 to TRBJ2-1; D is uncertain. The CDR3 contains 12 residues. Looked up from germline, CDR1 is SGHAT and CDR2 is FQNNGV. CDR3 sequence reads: CASSLITNGQFF. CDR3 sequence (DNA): TGTGCCAGCAGCCTCATTACTAATGGGCAGTTCTTC.

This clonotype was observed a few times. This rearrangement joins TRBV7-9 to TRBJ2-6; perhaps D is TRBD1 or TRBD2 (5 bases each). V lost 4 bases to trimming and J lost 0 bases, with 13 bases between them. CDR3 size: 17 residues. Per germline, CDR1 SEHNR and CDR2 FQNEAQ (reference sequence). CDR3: CASSSGTVSSGANVLTF. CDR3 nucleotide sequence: TGTGCCAGCAGCTCCGGGACGGTGAGCTCTGGGGCCAACGTCCTGACTTTC.

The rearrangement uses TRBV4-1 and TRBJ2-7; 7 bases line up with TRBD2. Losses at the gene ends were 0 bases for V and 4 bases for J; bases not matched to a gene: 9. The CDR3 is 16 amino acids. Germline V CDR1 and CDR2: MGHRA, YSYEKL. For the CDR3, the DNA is TGCGCCAGCAGCCAAGAGCCGGGGGGAGCGTATTACGAGCAGTACTTC. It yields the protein CASSQEPGGAYYEQYF.

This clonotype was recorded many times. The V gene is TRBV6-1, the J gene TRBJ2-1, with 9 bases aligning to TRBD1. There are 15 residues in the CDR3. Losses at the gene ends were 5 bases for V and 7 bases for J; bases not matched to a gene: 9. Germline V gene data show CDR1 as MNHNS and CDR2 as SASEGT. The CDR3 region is CASSPGQGEGNEQFF. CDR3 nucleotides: TGTGCCAGCAGTCCGGGACAGGGCGAGGGGAATGAGCAGTTCTTC.